The 30 T cell receptor beta chains listed next were all sequenced from one sample in a study of CD8+CD57+ T cells in acquired aplastic anemia. Template material for TCR beta VDJ and CDR3 profiling consisted of genomic DNA. TCRdb re-called the reads with MiXCR, one entry per CDR3 protein. The data show 200,000 to 300,000 distinct CDR3 sequences, approximately 86% seen once. An expansion of CD8+CD57+ cells by flow cytometry had been shown in patients chosen for sequencing. Sample: sorted CD4+, CD8+, or CD8+CD57+ T cells (not recorded which) from PBMCs. The receptors originated from a human donor with aplastic anemia.

Of note for this clonotype: The junction shows a germline mismatch at one end, possibly a read error. The rearrangement joins TRBV11-3 to TRBJ2-1; D is ambiguous. Per the germline V gene, CDR1 is SGHNT and CDR2 is YENEEA. The CDR3 contains 13 residues. CDR3 sequence (DNA): TGTGCCAGCAGCTTAGATCTGGCAGGAAGTCTGTCCTTC. It encodes CASSLDLAGSLSF.

The V call is TRBV9, the J call TRBJ1-1; D unresolved. The germline gives CDR1 SGDLS, CDR2 YYNGEE. The CDR3 contains 15 residues. The V gene lost 5 bases and the J gene lost 12 bases, with 26 bases spanning the gap. CDR3: CASSGEAGNTAEPFF. The CDR3 coding sequence is TGTGCCAGCAGTGGTGAAGCGGGGAACACCGCGGAGCCTTTCTTT.

A note on this clonotype: Because it lacks the conserved phenylalanine or tryptophan at the end, this CDR3 is likely a read error. It is unclear where the CDR3 begins or ends on the DNA, so no DNA is shown, and the CDR3 is as TCRdb lists it. This CDR3 reads CASNFQRSGGSD. The chain combines TRBV7-9 with TRBJ2-5; no check of the table's D call, TRBD2, against the DNA was made. The CDR3 is 12 amino acids long, termini counted. The V gene's germline CDR1 is SEHNR and CDR2 FQNEAQ (reference sequence).

CDR3 region: CASSVGSDTKYDAFF. Written as DNA, the CDR3 is TGTGCCAGCAGCGTAGGGTCAGATACGAAGTATGATGCTTTCTTT. The chain couples TRBV9 to TRBJ1-1; D gene unclear. Trimming removed 0 bases at V and 11 bases at J, with 20 bases between. The germline CDR1 and CDR2 sequences are SGDLS and YYNGEE. The CDR3 spans 15 residues.

On this clonotype itself: The CDR3 ends on some other residue instead of the conserved phenylalanine or tryptophan, so this is likely a read error. Because the CDR3's place on the DNA is in doubt, the DNA is left out and the CDR3 is given as listed by TCRdb. The chain is built from TRBV7-8 and TRBJ2-3. The CDR3 is 13 amino acids in total, end residues counted. Germline CDR1 is SGHVS and CDR2 is FQNEAQ. CDR3 sequence: CASGDGGTDNKHY.

As concerns this clonotype: Lacking the conserved final phenylalanine or tryptophan, this CDR3 likely reflects a read error. The DNA is left out, because the CDR3 cannot be placed on it with certainty; the CDR3 is given as TCRdb lists it. The V call is TRBV9, the J call TRBJ2-3; the listed D gene, TRBD1, was not tested against the DNA. Germline V gene sequence: CDR1 SGDLS, CDR2 YYNGEE. Counting both end residues, the CDR3 totals 13 amino acids. CDR3 in amino acids: CASSDGDRGIRAV.

This clonotype was observed a few times. The J gene is TRBJ2-6, the V gene TRBV19; 8 bases are a match to TRBD2. Losses at the gene ends were 8 bases for V and 4 bases for J; bases not matched to a gene: 7. CDR3 length: 15 amino acids. Per the germline V gene, CDR1 is LNHDA and CDR2 is SQIVND (reference sequence). The CDR3 nucleotides read TGTGCCAGTCATAGCGGGGAGTGGGGGGCCAACGTCCTGACTTTC. It translates to CASHSGEWGANVLTF.

J is TRBJ2-3 and V is TRBV9; D is undetermined. The CDR3 is made up of 14 amino acids. The germline V gene encodes CDR1 SGDLS and CDR2 YYNGEE. V lost 0 bases and J lost 2, with 7 bases in between. CDR3 in amino acids: CASSVESYTDTQYF. CDR3 bases: TGTGCCAGCAGCGTAGAATCCTACACAGATACGCAGTATTTT.

This chain connects TRBV7-8 to TRBJ2-7; TRBD2 aligns across 7 bases. The CDR3 is 16 residues long. V dropped 2 bases and J dropped 7; count of bases not matched to a gene: 14. Germline V CDR1 and CDR2: SGHVS, FQNEAQ. The CDR3 DNA is TGTGCCAGCAGCTTACCGGGAGGTCCCGACACGCCGGAGCAGTACGTC. This codes for CASSLPGGPDTPEQYV.

Concerning this clonotype: The DNA is left out, because the CDR3 cannot be placed on it with certainty; the CDR3 is given as TCRdb lists it. The V call is TRBV7-9, the J call TRBJ2-3; the DNA was not used to check the table's D call, TRBD2. The CDR3 has 14 residues if both end residues are counted. Germline assignment: CDR1 SEHNR and CDR2 FQNEAQ (reference sequence). This CDR3 reads CASSFARGSGSMSF.

Concerning this clonotype itself: Given the absence of the conserved phenylalanine or tryptophan at the CDR3 end, a read error is likely. It is unclear where the CDR3 begins or ends on the DNA, so no DNA is shown, and the CDR3 is as TCRdb lists it. The rearrangement links TRBV7-9 to TRBJ2-1; TRBD2 is the table's D call and was not checked against the DNA. The germline V gene has CDR1 SEHNR and CDR2 FQNEAQ (reference sequence). Termini included, the CDR3 measures 13 amino acids. The chain's CDR3 is CASSYERSGERDV.

The CDR3 reads CASSFQRSGGLIYGYTF. The CDR3 coding sequence is TGTGCCAGCAGCTTTCAAAGAAGCGGGGGGCTAATTTATGGCTACACCTTC. The V call is TRBV11-1, the J call TRBJ1-2; a possible D gene is TRBD1 (6 bases). Per the germline V gene, CDR1 is SGHAT and CDR2 is FQDESV (reference sequence). The V and J ends lost 3 bases and 5 bases respectively, with 22 bases between them. This CDR3 spans 17 amino acids.

This clonotype has just one count. The chain combines TRBV9 with TRBJ2-6, with D perhaps matching TRBD2 (6 bases). The V gene's germline CDR1 is SGDLS and CDR2 YYNGEE. This CDR3 has 15 residues. Trimming removed 7 bases from V and 16 bases from J, with 27 bases in between. CDR3 sequence reads: CASGTGGEKLFFLTF. The CDR3 DNA reads as TGTGCCAGCGGGACCGGGGGTGAAAAACTGTTTTTTCTGACTTTC.

This clonotype came up a few times. The chain has TRBV10-1 and TRBJ1-1; a possible D gene is TRBD1 (5 bases). This CDR3 contains 13 residues. Germline V gene data show CDR1 as WNHNN and CDR2 as SYGVQD (reference sequence). The ends were cut back, 7 bases at V and 6 bases at J, with 15 bases in the middle. The DNA for the CDR3 is TGCGCCAGCACCCGAACCGAGGGGTCTGAAGCTTTCTTT. Its protein is CASTRTEGSEAFF.

The rearrangement uses TRBV7-6 and TRBJ2-2, with D perhaps TRBD1 (5 bases). The length of the CDR3 is 16 residues. Deletions cut 1 base from V and 6 bases from J, with 15 bases between. Germline V gives CDR1 SGHVS, CDR2 FNYEAQ. The CDR3 sequence: CASSLEIRDGAGELFF. CDR3 DNA: TGTGCCAGCAGCTTAGAGATCAGGGATGGTGCCGGGGAGCTGTTTTTT.

The chain carries TRBV7-8 and TRBJ1-2; D remains ambiguous. CDR3 length equals 17 residues. V was cut by 0 bases and J by 5 bases, with 19 bases left in between. CDR1 is SGHVS, CDR2 FQNEAQ, per germline. The CDR3, as DNA: TGTGCCAGCAGCTTAGCGGGAGGTCCCGATGTGCAGTATGGCTACACCTTC. It is translated as CASSLAGGPDVQYGYTF.

This clonotype showed up many times. The chain carries TRBV6-5 and TRBJ1-5; tentatively, D is TRBD1 (5 bases). CDR1 and CDR2 from the germline V gene are MNHEY and SVGAGI. The CDR3 covers 14 residues. The V end lost 4 bases, the J end lost 3 bases, and 10 bases lay between the germline ends. The CDR3, as DNA: TGTGCCAGCAGTTCGGGGACCTCCAATCAGCCCCAGCATTTT. This translates into CASSSGTSNQPQHF.

The chain uses TRBV7-9 and TRBJ2-7; D possibly matches TRBD1 or TRBD2 (5 bases each). The CDR3 length is 18 residues. V lost 5 bases, J lost 3 bases, and 26 bases lay in between. Per germline, CDR1 SEHNR and CDR2 FQNEAQ (reference sequence). CDR3 amino acids: CASSTGGRNQPQHYEQYV. CDR3 nucleotide sequence: TGTGCCAGCAGCACTGGGGGTCGCAATCAGCCCCAGCACTACGAGCAGTACGTC.

Remarks on this clonotype: One junction end disagrees with the germline gene, perhaps due to a read error. This sequence joins TRBV15 and TRBJ2-3; a possible D gene is TRBD2 (5 bases). The CDR3 consists of 14 residues. The germline V gene encodes CDR1 LNHNV and CDR2 YYDKDF (reference sequence). Written as DNA, the CDR3 is TGCGCCTCCACCAGCGGCTCCGGCCAAGATACGCAGTATTTT. This codes for CASTSGSGQDTQYF.

This sequence joins TRBV20-1 and TRBJ1-6; 7 nucleotides match TRBD1. The CDR3 spans 16 residues. V lost 4 bases and J lost 10; bases outside the gene matches: 16. The germline V gene has CDR1 DFQATT and CDR2 SNEGSKA (reference sequence). CDR3 sequence reads: CSATKMTGFILSPLHF. Written as DNA, the CDR3 is TGCAGTGCTACGAAAATGACAGGGTTCATATTGTCACCCCTCCACTTT.

In the case of this clonotype: Sequence at one end of the junction differs from germline and may be a read error. This chain links TRBV7-8 with TRBJ2-3; D gene uncertain. This CDR3 spans 14 amino acids. Germline CDR1 is SGHVS and CDR2 is FQNEAQ. Here the CDR3 reads CASSDTVTTDTQYF. Written as DNA, the CDR3 is TGCGCCAGCTCAGACACCGTTACCACAGATACGCAGTATTTT.

To note about this clonotype: Lacking the conserved final phenylalanine or tryptophan, this CDR3 likely reflects a read error. It is unclear where the CDR3 begins or ends on the DNA, so no DNA is shown, and the CDR3 is as TCRdb lists it. This chain uses TRBV7-9 with TRBJ2-5; TRBD1, the D gene given by the table, was not confirmed from the DNA. The CDR3 numbers 12 amino acids, ends counted. Germline loops: CDR1 SEHNR, CDR2 FQNEAQ (reference sequence). The CDR3 spells CASSGAKEADHL.

Worth noting for this clonotype: The conserved closing phenylalanine or tryptophan is absent in this CDR3, likely reflecting a read error. It is unclear where the CDR3 begins or ends on the DNA, so no DNA is shown, and the CDR3 is as TCRdb lists it. V usage is TRBV7-8 and J usage is TRBJ2-3; the table's D call TRBD1 went unverified against the DNA. The CDR3 adds up to 13 amino acids, both ends counted. CDR1 SGHVS and CDR2 FQNEAQ come from the germline V gene. The CDR3 protein is CASSVHPDGTHHS.

This chain connects TRBV7-9 to TRBJ2-7; D possibly corresponds to TRBD2 (7 bases). The V gene lost 5 bases and the J gene lost 7 bases, with 27 bases spanning the gap. Germline V gives CDR1 SEHNR, CDR2 FQNEAQ (reference sequence). The CDR3 covers 17 residues. This CDR3 is CASSLQGGAALSEEQYV. In DNA, the CDR3 is TGTGCCAGCAGCCTTCAAGGGGGGGCGGCCCTTTCCGAGGAGCAGTACGTC.

The chain combines TRBV9 with TRBJ1-1; D not resolved. Trimming shortened V by 4 bases and J by 11 bases, and 24 bases separated the two germline ends. The germline V gene encodes CDR1 SGDLS and CDR2 YYNGEE. The CDR3 sequence is 15 residues long. DNA for the CDR3: TGTGCCAGCAGCTTAGATCTGACTGGGCAGTCTGTTGCTTTCTTT. This encodes CASSLDLTGQSVAFF.

The chain joins TRBV2 to TRBJ1-6; TRBD1 aligns across 7 bases. With V trimmed by 6 bases and J by 6 bases, 2 bases remained unmatched. From germline, CDR1 is SNHLY and CDR2 FYNNEI. The CDR3 runs to 13 residues. The CDR3 reads CASRWDSNSPLHF. CDR3 in DNA: TGTGCCAGCAGATGGGACAGTAATTCACCCCTCCACTTT.

With respect to this clonotype: At one end, the junction sequence differs from germline, possibly due to a read error. This chain links TRBV6-4 with TRBJ2-7; the D gene is possibly TRBD1 (7 bases). From germline, CDR1 is MRHNA and CDR2 SNTAGT. This CDR3 is 14 amino acids long. CDR3 residues: CASRFTGEDYEQHF. CDR3 in DNA: TGTGCCAGCAGATTCACAGGGGAGGACTACGAGCAGCACTTC.

The chain links TRBV5-1 to TRBJ1-1; D might be TRBD1 (6 bases). The CDR3 extends over 15 amino acids. Per the germline V gene, CDR1 is SGHRS and CDR2 is YFSETQ. V dropped 0 bases and J dropped 4 bases, with 13 bases sitting between them. CDR3 residues: CASSLAGRDTTEAFF. The CDR3 region has the DNA TGCGCCAGCAGCTTGGCCGGCAGGGACACCACTGAAGCTTTCTTT.

This clonotype was observed a handful of times. The germline gene is not matched at one end of the junction; a read error may be the cause. The CDR3 sequence: CASSLVRGELLFGF. The DNA for the CDR3 is TGTGCCAGCAGCTTAGTACGCGGGGAGCTGCTTTTTGGATTT. The V gene is TRBV7-9, the J gene TRBJ1-5; unclear D gene. Germline lookup yields CDR1 SEHNR and CDR2 FQNEAQ (reference sequence). The CDR3 runs 14 residues.

V usage is TRBV7-8 and J usage is TRBJ2-5; D call uncertain. CDR1 is SGHVS, CDR2 FQNEAQ, per germline. V lost 0 bases and J lost 5, with 10 bases in between. The CDR3 length is 14 residues. CDR3 residues: CASSLASEHETQYF. The CDR3 nucleotides read TGTGCCAGCAGCTTAGCGAGCGAGCACGAGACCCAGTACTTC.